This T cell receptor (beta chain) comes out of a study of cytomegalovirus exposure and HLA in healthy donors. This CDR3 has 15 amino acids. The V and J ends lost 5 bases and 3 bases, in that order; junction bases with no gene match: 10. CDR1 and CDR2 from the germline V gene are SGHVS and FQNEAQ. This PCR relied on a set of 60 Vbeta primers and 13 Jbeta primers. Method: immunoSEQ multiplex PCR; TCRdb's copy keeps in-frame clones and lacks some. The sample records over 130,000 clones, 70% to 85% being singletons. The chain recombines TRBV7-8 with TRBJ2-7, with TRBD2 matching over 7 bases. The sequenced material came from PBMCs. This clonotype was sampled from a man aged 25-45 years in good health and CMV-seropositive. The CDR3 sequence is CASSPEAGAYYEQYF. The CDR3 DNA reads as TGTGCCAGCAGCCCAGAGGCGGGAGCATACTACGAGCAGTACTTC.